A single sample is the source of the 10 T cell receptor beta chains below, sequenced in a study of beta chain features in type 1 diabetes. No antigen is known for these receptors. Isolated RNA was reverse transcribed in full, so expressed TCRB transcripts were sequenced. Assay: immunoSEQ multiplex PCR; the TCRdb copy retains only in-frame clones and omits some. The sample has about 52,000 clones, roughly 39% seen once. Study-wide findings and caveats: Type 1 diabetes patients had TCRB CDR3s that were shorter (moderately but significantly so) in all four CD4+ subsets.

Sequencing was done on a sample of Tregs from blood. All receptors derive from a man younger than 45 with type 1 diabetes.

The CDR3 here is CASSPRTSGYGELFF. Here the CDR3 DNA reads TGTGCCAGCAGCCCCCGGACTAGCGGGTATGGGGAGCTGTTTTTT. This chain connects TRBV7-7 to TRBJ2-2, with 11 positions matching TRBD2. Unmatched junction bases numbered 7, after V lost 5 bases and J lost 8 bases. Germline loops: CDR1 SSHAT, CDR2 FNYEAQ (reference sequence). The CDR3 extends over 15 amino acids.

CDR3 sequence: CSVEDTTDTQYF. Here the CDR3 DNA reads TGCAGCGTTGAAGACACAACAGATACGCAGTATTTT. The V and J genes are TRBV29-1 and TRBJ2-3; no reliable D call. The V end was cut by 0 bases, the J end by 3 bases, with 4 bases between. The CDR3 is 12 residues long. Germline CDR1 is SQVTM and CDR2 is ANQGSEA.

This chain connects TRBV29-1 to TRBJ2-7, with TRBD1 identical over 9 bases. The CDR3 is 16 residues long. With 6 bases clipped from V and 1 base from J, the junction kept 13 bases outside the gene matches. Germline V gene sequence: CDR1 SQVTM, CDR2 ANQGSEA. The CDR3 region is CSVEGQGRIGSYEQYF. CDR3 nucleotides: TGCAGCGTGGAGGGACAGGGTAGAATTGGGTCCTACGAGCAGTACTTC.

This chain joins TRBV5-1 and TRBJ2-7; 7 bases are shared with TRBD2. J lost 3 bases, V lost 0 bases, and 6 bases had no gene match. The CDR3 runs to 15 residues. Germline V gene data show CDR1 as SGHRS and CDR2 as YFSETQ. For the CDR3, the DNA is TGCGCCAGCAGCTTGGACCCGGGAGGCAACTACGAGCAGTACTTC. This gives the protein CASSLDPGGNYEQYF.

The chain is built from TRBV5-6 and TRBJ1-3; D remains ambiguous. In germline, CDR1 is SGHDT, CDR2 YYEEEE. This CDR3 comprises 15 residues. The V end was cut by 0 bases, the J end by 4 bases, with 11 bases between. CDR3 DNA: TGTGCCAGCAGCTTGGGCGGGAGCTCCGGAAACACCATATATTTT. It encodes CASSLGGSSGNTIYF.

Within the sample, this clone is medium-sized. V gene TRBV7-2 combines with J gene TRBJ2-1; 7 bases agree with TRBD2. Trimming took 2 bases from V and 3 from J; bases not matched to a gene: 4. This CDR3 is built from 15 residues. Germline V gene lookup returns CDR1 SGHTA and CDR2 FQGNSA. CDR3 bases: TGTGCCAGCAGCTTACGGGAGGATGGCTACAATGAGCAGTTCTTC. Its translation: CASSLREDGYNEQFF.

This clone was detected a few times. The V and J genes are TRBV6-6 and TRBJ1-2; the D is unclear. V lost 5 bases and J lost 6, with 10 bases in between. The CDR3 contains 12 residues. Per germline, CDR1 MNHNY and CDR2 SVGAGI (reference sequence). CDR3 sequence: CASSPKPHGYTF. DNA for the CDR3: TGTGCCAGCAGTCCCAAGCCTCATGGCTACACCTTC.

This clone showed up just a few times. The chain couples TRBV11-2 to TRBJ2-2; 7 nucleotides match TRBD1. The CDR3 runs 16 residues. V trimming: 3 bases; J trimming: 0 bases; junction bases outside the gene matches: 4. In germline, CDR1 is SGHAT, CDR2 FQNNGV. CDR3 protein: CASSFNRGSNTGELFF. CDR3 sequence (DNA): TGTGCCAGCAGCTTCAACAGGGGATCGAACACCGGGGAGCTGTTTTTT. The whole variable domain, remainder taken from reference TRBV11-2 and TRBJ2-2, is EAGVAQSPRYKIIEKRQSVAFWCNPISGHATLYWYQQILGQGPKLLIQFQNNGVVDDSQLPKDRFSAERLKGVDSTLKIQPAKLEDSAVYLCASSFNRGSNTGELFFGEGSRLTVL.

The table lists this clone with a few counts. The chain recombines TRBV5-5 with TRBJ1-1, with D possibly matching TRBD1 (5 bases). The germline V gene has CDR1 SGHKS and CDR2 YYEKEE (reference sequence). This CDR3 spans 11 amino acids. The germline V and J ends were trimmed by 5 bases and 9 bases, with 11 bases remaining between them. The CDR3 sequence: CASRQERKAFF. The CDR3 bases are TGTGCCAGCAGACAGGAACGCAAAGCTTTCTTT.

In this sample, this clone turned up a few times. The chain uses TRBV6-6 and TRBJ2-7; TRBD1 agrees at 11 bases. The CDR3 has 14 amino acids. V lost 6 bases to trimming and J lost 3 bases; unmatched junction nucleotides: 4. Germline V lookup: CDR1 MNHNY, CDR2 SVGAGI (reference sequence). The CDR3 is CASREGQGGYEQYF. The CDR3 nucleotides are TGTGCCAGCAGAGAGGGACAGGGGGGCTACGAGCAGTACTTC.